These 30 T cell receptor beta chains were all obtained from the same sample, sequenced in a study of PD-1 blockade in classical Hodgkin lymphoma. Brentuximab vedotin exposure varied, and every patient relapsed after autologous stem cell transplantation. Data came from immunoSEQ multiplex PCR; TCRdb stores just in-frame clones and leaves some out. This sample has 90,000 to 130,000 clones, with 70% to 90% found just once. This sample comprised peripheral blood mononuclear cells (PBMCs), obtained before the second cycle of nivolumab. The receptors shown here come from a human donor with classical Hodgkin lymphoma.

The V gene is TRBV30, the J gene TRBJ2-7; possibly TRBD1 for D (6 bases). CDR1 and CDR2 from the germline V gene are GTSNPN and SVGIG (reference sequence). V shed 5 bases and J shed 3 bases, with 14 bases lying between them. This CDR3 is 13 amino acids long. This CDR3 reads CAWLGTPFYEQYF. The CDR3 bases are TGTGCCTGGCTCGGGACACCATTCTACGAGCAGTACTTC.

The V and J genes are TRBV21-1 and TRBJ2-3. TRBV21-1 is marked as a pseudogene. The CDR3 length is 17 residues. The CDR3 nucleotides are TGTGCCAGCAGCAACGTGGGCCTTGGAGGGGGGTCAGATACGCAGTATTTT. This translates into CASSNVGLGGGSDTQYF.

The rearrangement joins TRBV5-4 to TRBJ1-1; 8 bases agree with TRBD1. Trimming at V came to 4 bases and at J to 2 bases, leaving 7 bases not matched to a gene. The germline gives CDR1 SGHNT, CDR2 YYREEE (reference sequence). The CDR3 runs 15 residues. CDR3 residues: CASSAPTGVNTEAFF. The CDR3, as DNA: TGTGCCAGCAGCGCTCCGACAGGGGTTAACACTGAAGCTTTCTTT.

This chain connects TRBV9 to TRBJ1-2; D unresolved. The CDR3 consists of 12 residues. Germline V CDR1 and CDR2: SGDLS, YYNGEE. V was trimmed by 0 bases and J by 1 base, leaving 1 base between them. In DNA, the CDR3 is TGTGCCAGCAGCGTAGATAACTATGGCTACACCTTC. Its protein product is CASSVDNYGYTF. Combining the CDR3 with reference TRBV9 and TRBJ1-2 gives the whole variable domain DSGVTQTPKHLITATGQRVTLRCSPRSGDLSVYWYQQSLDQGLQFLIQYYNGEERAKGNILERFSAQQFPDLHSELNLSSLELGDSALYFCASSVDNYGYTFGSGTRLTVV.

The chain joins TRBV6-6 to TRBJ2-2; TRBD2 matches 7 bases. The length of the CDR3 is 15 residues. V lost 5 bases and J lost 8; bases outside the gene matches: 11. The germline V gene encodes CDR1 MNHNY and CDR2 SVGAGI (reference sequence). The CDR3 nucleotides read TGTGCCAGCAGTCCCCCGCCGGGACTATGGGGGGAGCTGTTTTTT. It is translated as CASSPPPGLWGELFF.

This chain joins TRBV7-2 and TRBJ2-1, with a tentative D call TRBD1 (5 bases). The CDR3 length is 17 residues. Germline V gene data show CDR1 as SGHTA and CDR2 as FQGNSA. V shed 4 bases and J shed 2 bases, with 18 bases lying between them. As DNA, the CDR3 is TGTGCCAGCAGCTACTTAGGGGTGACGCGGACCTACAATGAGCAGTTCTTC. Its translation: CASSYLGVTRTYNEQFF.

Here the CDR3 reads CASSWGWLVSTGELFF. The CDR3 bases are TGTGCCAGCAGCTGGGGCTGGCTAGTCAGCACCGGGGAGCTGTTTTTT. The chain is built from TRBV7-2 and TRBJ2-2; tentative D call: TRBD1 (5 bases). The CDR3 consists of 16 residues. The V end lost 4 bases, the J end lost 4 bases, and 16 bases lay between the germline ends. Germline V CDR1 and CDR2: SGHTA, FQGNSA.

The V call is TRBV7-2, the J call TRBJ2-7; possible D gene TRBD2, 6 bases. Trimming removed 2 bases from V and 0 bases from J, with 8 bases in between. Germline V CDR1 and CDR2: SGHTA, FQGNSA. This CDR3 spans 14 amino acids. CDR3 in amino acids: CASSLLADSYEQYF. CDR3 DNA sequence: TGTGCCAGCAGCTTATTAGCGGACTCCTACGAGCAGTACTTC.

Written as DNA, the CDR3 is TGTGCCATCAGTGAGCGTGACACCATATATTTT. Its protein is CAISERDTIYF. The chain is built from TRBV10-3 and TRBJ1-3; no reliable D call. Germline assignment: CDR1 ENHRY and CDR2 SYGVKD. This CDR3 region has 11 residues. Trimming took 2 bases from V and 8 from J, leaving 4 bases between them.

The V call is TRBV11-3, the J call TRBJ2-1; D might be TRBD1 or TRBD2, each matching 5 bases. Trimming left V 5 bases short and J 9 bases short, with 20 bases between. This CDR3 is built from 15 residues. Germline lookup yields CDR1 SGHNT and CDR2 YENEEA. The CDR3 reads CASSPRDLNRGEQFF. CDR3 DNA sequence: TGTGCCAGCAGCCCCCGGGACCTCAATCGGGGTGAGCAGTTCTTC.

The J gene is TRBJ2-6, the V gene TRBV30; 8 bases map to TRBD2. The CDR3 is 17 amino acids. Germline lookup yields CDR1 GTSNPN and CDR2 SVGIG (reference sequence). The V gene end was trimmed by 2 bases and the J gene end by 3 bases; junction bases not matched to a gene: 9. DNA for the CDR3: TGTGCCTGGAGTACTCCCGTAGCGGGAAGTGGGGCCAACGTCCTGACTTTC. Translating gives CAWSTPVAGSGANVLTF.

V and J are TRBV7-9 and TRBJ2-3, with 11 nucleotides matching TRBD2. Germline trimming cut 5 bases from V and 3 bases from J; bases unmatched to any gene: 10. CDR1 is SEHNR, CDR2 FQNEAQ, per germline (reference sequence). There are 17 residues in the CDR3. The CDR3 region is CASSPRVAGGPTDTQYF. For the CDR3, the DNA is TGTGCCAGCAGCCCCCGCGTAGCGGGAGGGCCTACAGATACGCAGTATTTT. Full variable domain (missing parts from reference TRBV7-9 and TRBJ2-3): DTGVSQNPRHKITKRGQNVTFRCDPISEHNRLYWYRQTLGQGPEFLTYFQNEAQLEKSRLLSDRFSAERPKGSFSTLEIQRTEQGDSAMYLCASSPRVAGGPTDTQYFGPGTRLTVL.

This chain links TRBV27 with TRBJ2-1; a weak D match, TRBD2 (6 bases). The V end lost 5 bases, the J end lost 1 base, and 9 bases lay between the germline ends. The CDR3 loop spans 14 amino acids. The V gene's germline CDR1 is MNHEY and CDR2 SMNVEV (reference sequence). CDR3 nucleotides: TGTGCCAGCAGTAGCGGGTCATCCTACAATGAGCAGTTCTTC. It encodes CASSSGSSYNEQFF.

The chain carries TRBV6-6 and TRBJ1-2; 8 bases map to TRBD1. V dropped 5 bases and J dropped 4; count of bases not matched to a gene: 3. This CDR3 contains 13 residues. The germline gives CDR1 MNHNY, CDR2 SVGAGI (reference sequence). CDR3: CASSATGGYGYTF. The CDR3 DNA sequence: TGTGCCAGCAGTGCAACAGGGGGCTATGGCTACACCTTC.

V gene TRBV7-2 combines with J gene TRBJ2-7, with D maybe TRBD2 (7 bases). V was pared by 11 bases and J by 3 bases, with 23 bases between. CDR1 SGHTA and CDR2 FQGNSA come from the germline V gene. This CDR3 contains 15 residues. In DNA form, the CDR3 reads TGTGCCTGTCAAGTGCCGATCGGGGGGCTCTACGAGCAGTACTTC. Translated, it gives CACQVPIGGLYEQYF.

This clone turned up a few times. The chain recombines TRBV6-5 with TRBJ1-5, with a tentative D call TRBD1 (6 bases). Germline values: CDR1 MNHEY, CDR2 SVGAGI. The CDR3 loop spans 14 amino acids. Between the trimmed V and J ends, which lost 6 bases and 7 bases, there was a span of 16 bases. The CDR3 spells CASSPSGAGQPQHF. DNA of the CDR3: TGTGCCAGCAGCCCCTCAGGGGCCGGACAGCCCCAGCATTTT.

The chain couples TRBV30 to TRBJ1-2, with 9 nucleotides matching TRBD1. CDR1 and CDR2 from the germline V gene are GTSNPN and SVGIG (reference sequence). The V segment lost 8 bases and the J segment 8 bases; nucleotides outside the gene matches: 9. The CDR3 extends over 12 amino acids. The CDR3 DNA sequence: TGTGCCACCGAACAGGGGGCGAACGGCTACACCTTC. Its protein product is CATEQGANGYTF.

The V call is TRBV15, the J call TRBJ1-4, with D uncertain. CDR1 is LNHNV and CDR2 is YYDKDF in the germline V gene (reference sequence). CDR3 length: 15 amino acids. The V end was cut by 5 bases, the J end by 5 bases, with 15 bases between. The CDR3 region is CATSSSRHVNEKLFF. CDR3 DNA sequence: TGTGCCACCAGCTCATCGAGGCACGTAAATGAAAAACTGTTTTTT.

The gene calls are TRBV5-6 and TRBJ2-7, with D possibly being TRBD1 or TRBD2 (5 bases each). Germline CDR1 is SGHDT and CDR2 is YYEEEE. The CDR3 sequence is 11 residues long. The V and J ends lost 3 bases and 5 bases respectively, with 6 bases between them. CDR3 amino acids: CASSWDDEQYF. The DNA for the CDR3 is TGTGCCAGCAGCTGGGACGACGAGCAGTACTTC.

This clone appeared a few times. The chain combines TRBV4-1 with TRBJ1-4; 8 positions match TRBD1. Looked up from germline, CDR1 is MGHRA and CDR2 is YSYEKL. The V segment lost 3 bases and the J segment 5 bases; nucleotides outside the gene matches: 14. This CDR3 region has 18 residues. The CDR3 loop reads CASSQESGGAGLNEKLFF. DNA of the CDR3: TGCGCCAGCAGCCAGGAGTCAGGGGGCGCAGGACTAAATGAAAAACTGTTTTTT.

J is TRBJ1-4 and V is TRBV4-1; 7 bases agree with TRBD1. This CDR3 comprises 16 residues. With V trimmed by 1 base and J by 0 bases, 2 bases remained unmatched. CDR1 is MGHRA, CDR2 YSYEKL, per germline. The chain's CDR3 is CASSQARGATNEKLFF. In DNA form, the CDR3 reads TGCGCCAGCAGCCAAGCCAGGGGGGCAACTAATGAAAAACTGTTTTTT.

The CDR3 sequence is CASSKEGGGSYEQYF. The CDR3 nucleotides read TGTGCCAGCAGCAAAGAGGGGGGAGGCTCCTACGAGCAGTACTTC. V gene TRBV21-1 combines with J gene TRBJ2-7. TRBV21-1 represents a pseudogene. There are 15 residues in the CDR3.

The chain recombines TRBV6-5 with TRBJ1-2, with D possibly being TRBD1 (6 bases). V was trimmed by 2 bases and J by 4 bases, leaving 8 bases between them. The CDR3 is made up of 13 amino acids. Germline-derived CDR1 and CDR2 are MNHEY and SVGAGI. The CDR3 sequence: CASSYGRGYGYTF. The CDR3 nucleotides read TGTGCCAGCAGTTACGGCAGGGGCTATGGCTACACCTTC.

The sample holds one count of this clone. The genes are TRBV19 and TRBJ2-7; TRBD1 matches 9 bases. V trimming: 8 bases; J trimming: 4 bases; junction bases outside the gene matches: 6. The CDR3 sequence is 13 residues long. The germline V gene encodes CDR1 LNHDA and CDR2 SQIVND (reference sequence). The DNA of the CDR3 is TGTGCCAGTGGGCCCGGGACAGGGTACGAGCAGTACTTC. Its protein is CASGPGTGYEQYF.

The chain recombines TRBV7-9 with TRBJ2-3; 8 bases fit TRBD2. Germline V CDR1 and CDR2: SEHNR, FQNEAQ (reference sequence). CDR3 size: 15 residues. V shed 5 bases, J shed 6 bases, and the junction held 10 bases outside the gene matches. CDR3 loop: CASSQWTSSLDTQYF. CDR3 DNA: TGTGCCAGCAGCCAATGGACTAGCAGCCTGGATACGCAGTATTTT.

The chain links TRBV11-2 to TRBJ1-4; 7 bases are a match to TRBD1. CDR1 and CDR2 from the germline V gene are SGHAT and FQNNGV. V trimming: 2 bases; J trimming: 2 bases; junction bases outside the gene matches: 8. The CDR3 has 17 amino acids. Here the CDR3 reads CASSLWEGAWTNEKLFF. The CDR3 DNA sequence: TGTGCCAGCAGCTTATGGGAGGGGGCTTGGACTAATGAAAAACTGTTTTTT.

This chain connects TRBV5-8 to TRBJ2-3, with 8 positions matching TRBD2. The J segment lost 0 bases and the V segment lost 3 bases, leaving 9 bases of the junction unmatched. The CDR3 is 17 residues long. CDR1 is SGHTS, CDR2 YDEGEE, per germline. The CDR3, as DNA: TGTGCCAGCAGCTCCCTCGGGGGGGCTGAAAGCACAGATACGCAGTATTTT. Residues: CASSSLGGAESTDTQYF.

The chain has TRBV5-1 and TRBJ2-7; 7 bases align to TRBD1. CDR3 length: 17 amino acids. Germline CDR1 reads SGHRS; CDR2 reads YFSETQ. J was trimmed by 2 bases and V by 1 base; bases with no gene match: 12. For the CDR3, the DNA is TGCGCCAGCAGCTTGAGTGACAGGGTAGATTTAGCCTACGAGCAGTACTTC. This translates into CASSLSDRVDLAYEQYF.

The CDR3 DNA reads TGTGCCATCAGTGATGTCTCCTACAATGAGCAGTTCTTC. Its translation: CAISDVSYNEQFF. This chain uses TRBV10-3 with TRBJ2-1; no definite D call. Germline values: CDR1 ENHRY, CDR2 SYGVKD. This CDR3 region has 13 residues. Trimming pared 3 bases from V and 0 bases from J, leaving 3 bases between.

The chain is built from TRBV2 and TRBJ2-7; D may be TRBD2 (6 bases). The germline V gene has CDR1 SNHLY and CDR2 FYNNEI. CDR3 length: 14 amino acids. Trimming took off 1 base at V and 0 bases at J, with 7 bases between the two ends. The DNA for the CDR3 is TGTGCCAGCAGTGAAGGGAGGGTCTCCTACGAGCAGTACTTC. Protein product: CASSEGRVSYEQYF.